The T cell receptor (beta chain) under discussion was sequenced for a study of cytomegalovirus exposure and HLA in healthy donors. The method was immunoSEQ multiplex PCR; TCRdb's version includes in-frame clones alone and lacks a portion of them. The table has more than 45,000 clones, roughly 94% seen once. This CDR3 has 16 residues. Germline lookup yields CDR1 SGHNT and CDR2 YYREEE (reference sequence). V was pared by 3 bases and J by 3 bases, with 6 bases of the junction left unmatched. Study-wide results and limits: Accounts indicate the classifier identified cytomegalovirus status with strong specificity and sensitivity. In vitro confirmation showed a few CMV-associated chains to be CMV antigen specific. Subsequent analysis found a tendency for first-cohort TCR clusters to co-occur within the 110 or so validation repertoires.

The approximately 120-subject validation cohort, separate from the approximately 670-subject first cohort, included the donors. As for this clone: Its antigen is unidentified.

This rearrangement joins TRBV5-4 to TRBJ2-2; 9 bases are shared with TRBD2. Material for sequencing was PBMCs. The sequence came from a young man in good health and CMV-seronegative. For the CDR3, the DNA is TGTGCCAGCAGCTCCGGACTAGCGTCCGACACCGGGGAGCTGTTTTTT. It is translated as CASSSGLASDTGELFF.